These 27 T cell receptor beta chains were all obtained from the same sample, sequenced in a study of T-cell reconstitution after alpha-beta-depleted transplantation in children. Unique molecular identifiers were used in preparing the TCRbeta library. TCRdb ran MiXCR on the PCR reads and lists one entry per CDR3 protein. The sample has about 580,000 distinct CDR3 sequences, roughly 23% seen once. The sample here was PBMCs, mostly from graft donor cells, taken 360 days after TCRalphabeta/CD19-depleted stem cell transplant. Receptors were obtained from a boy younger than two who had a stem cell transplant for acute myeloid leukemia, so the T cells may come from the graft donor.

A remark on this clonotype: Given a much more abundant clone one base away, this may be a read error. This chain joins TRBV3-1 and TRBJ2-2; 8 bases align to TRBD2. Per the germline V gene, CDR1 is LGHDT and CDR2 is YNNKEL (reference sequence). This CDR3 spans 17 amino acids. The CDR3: CACSQDKRGPSAGELFF. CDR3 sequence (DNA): TGTGCCTGCAGCCAAGATAAGCGGGGGCCGAGCGCCGGGGAGCTGTTTTTT.

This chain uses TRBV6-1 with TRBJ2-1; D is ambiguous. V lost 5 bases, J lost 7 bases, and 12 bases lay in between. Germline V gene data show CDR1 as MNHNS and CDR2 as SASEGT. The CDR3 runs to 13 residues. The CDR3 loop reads CASSIGNSNEQFF. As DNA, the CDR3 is TGTGCCAGCAGTATAGGGAATAGTAATGAGCAGTTCTTC.

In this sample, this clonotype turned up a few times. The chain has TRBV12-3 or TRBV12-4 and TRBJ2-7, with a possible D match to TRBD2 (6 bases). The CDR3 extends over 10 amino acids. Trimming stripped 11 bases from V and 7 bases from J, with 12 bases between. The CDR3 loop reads CAPWSGEQYF. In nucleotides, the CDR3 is TGTGCCCCCTGGAGCGGGGAGCAGTACTTC.

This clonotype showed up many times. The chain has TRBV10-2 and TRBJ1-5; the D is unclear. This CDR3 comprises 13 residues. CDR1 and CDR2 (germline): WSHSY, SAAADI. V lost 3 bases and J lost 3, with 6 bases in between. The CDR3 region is CASSDNDNQPQHF. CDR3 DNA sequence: TGCGCCAGCAGTGACAACGACAATCAGCCCCAGCATTTT.

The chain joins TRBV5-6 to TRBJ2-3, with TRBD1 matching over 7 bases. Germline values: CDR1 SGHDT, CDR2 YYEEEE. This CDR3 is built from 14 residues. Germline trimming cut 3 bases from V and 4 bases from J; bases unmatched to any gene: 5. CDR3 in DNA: TGTGCCAGCAGCTCCGACAGGGCTGCAGATACGCAGTATTTT. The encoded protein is CASSSDRAADTQYF.

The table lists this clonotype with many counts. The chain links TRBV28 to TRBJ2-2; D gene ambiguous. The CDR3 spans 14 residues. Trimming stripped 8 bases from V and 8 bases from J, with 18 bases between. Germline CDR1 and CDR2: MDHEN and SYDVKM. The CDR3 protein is CASGKDVSAGELFF. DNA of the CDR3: TGTGCCAGCGGGAAGGACGTTTCTGCGGGGGAGCTGTTTTTT.

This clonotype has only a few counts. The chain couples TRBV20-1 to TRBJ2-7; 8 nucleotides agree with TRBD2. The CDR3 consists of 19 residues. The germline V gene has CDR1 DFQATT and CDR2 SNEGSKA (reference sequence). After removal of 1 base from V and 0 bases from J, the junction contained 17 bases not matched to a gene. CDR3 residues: CSARVKWAPGGLFSYEQYV. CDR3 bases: TGCAGTGCTAGAGTGAAATGGGCTCCGGGGGGGCTATTCTCCTACGAGCAGTACGTC.

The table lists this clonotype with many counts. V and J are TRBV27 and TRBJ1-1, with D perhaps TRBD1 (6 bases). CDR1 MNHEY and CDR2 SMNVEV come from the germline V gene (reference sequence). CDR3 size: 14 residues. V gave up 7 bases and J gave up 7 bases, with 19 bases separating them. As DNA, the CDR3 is TGTGCCAGCACCCCTACCCCAGGGGCCCGTGAAGCTTTCTTT. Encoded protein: CASTPTPGAREAFF.

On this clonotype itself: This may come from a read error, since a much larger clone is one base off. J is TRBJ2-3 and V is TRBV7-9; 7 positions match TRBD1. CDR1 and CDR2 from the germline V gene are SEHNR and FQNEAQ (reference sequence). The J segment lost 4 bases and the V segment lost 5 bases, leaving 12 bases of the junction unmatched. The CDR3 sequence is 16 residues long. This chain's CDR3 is CASSVRRGLHPDTQYF. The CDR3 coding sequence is TGTGCCAGCAGCGTAAGAAGGGGGCTCCATCCAGATACGCAGTATTTT. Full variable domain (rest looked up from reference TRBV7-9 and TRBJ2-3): DTGVSQNPRHKITKRGQNVTFRCDPISEHNRLYWYRQTLGQGPEFLTYFQNEAQLEKSRLLSDRFSAERPKGSFSTLEIQRTEQGDSAMYLCASSVRRGLHPDTQYFGPGTRLTVL.

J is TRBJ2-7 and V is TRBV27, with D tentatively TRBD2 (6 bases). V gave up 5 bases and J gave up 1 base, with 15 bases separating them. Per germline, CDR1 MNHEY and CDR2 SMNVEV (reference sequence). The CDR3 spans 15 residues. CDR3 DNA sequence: TGTGCCAGCAGTCCTCCGGGACGGGAGTCCTACGAGCAGTACTTC. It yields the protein CASSPPGRESYEQYF.

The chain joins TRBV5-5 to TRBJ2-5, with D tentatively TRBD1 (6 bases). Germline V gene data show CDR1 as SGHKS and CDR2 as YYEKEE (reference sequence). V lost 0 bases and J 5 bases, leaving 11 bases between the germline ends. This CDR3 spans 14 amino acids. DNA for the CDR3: TGTGCCAGCAGCTTGGAACAGGGTGTGGAGACCCAGTACTTC. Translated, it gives CASSLEQGVETQYF. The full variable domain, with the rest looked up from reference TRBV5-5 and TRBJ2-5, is DAGVTQSPTHLIKTRGQQVTLRCSPISGHKSVSWYQQVLGQGPQFIFQYYEKEERGRGNFPDRFSARQFPNYSSELNVNALLLGDSALYLCASSLEQGVETQYFGPGTRLLVL.

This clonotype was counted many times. The CDR3 DNA is TGCAGTGCCACTCATGGGAGGAGTAATGAGCAGTTCTTC. Encoded protein: CSATHGRSNEQFF. J is TRBJ2-1 and V is TRBV20-1; D perhaps matches TRBD2 (6 bases). V dropped 6 bases and J dropped 7 bases, with 16 bases sitting between them. Germline CDR1 DFQATT, CDR2 SNEGSKA (reference sequence). The CDR3 is 13 residues long.

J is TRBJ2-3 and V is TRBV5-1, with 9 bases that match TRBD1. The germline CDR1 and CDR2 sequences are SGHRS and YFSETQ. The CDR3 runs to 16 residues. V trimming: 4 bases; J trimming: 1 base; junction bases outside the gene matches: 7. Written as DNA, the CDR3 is TGCGCCAGCAGCCCCATCCGGGACAGGGGCACAGATACGCAGTATTTT. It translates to CASSPIRDRGTDTQYF.

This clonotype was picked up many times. CDR3: CSARRPDTQYF. The CDR3 DNA reads TGCAGTGCTAGAAGACCAGATACGCAGTATTTT. This chain uses TRBV20-1 with TRBJ2-3; no firm D call. Germline loops: CDR1 DFQATT, CDR2 SNEGSKA (reference sequence). CDR3 length equals 11 residues. V was cut by 2 bases and J by 4 bases, with 4 bases left in between.

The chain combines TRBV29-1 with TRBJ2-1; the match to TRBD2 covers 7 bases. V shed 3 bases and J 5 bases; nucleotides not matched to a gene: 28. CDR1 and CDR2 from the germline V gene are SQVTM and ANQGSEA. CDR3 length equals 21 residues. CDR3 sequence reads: CSVDFPLEAGPEGAWDNEQFF. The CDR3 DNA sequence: TGCAGCGTTGATTTTCCCCTTGAAGCGGGACCTGAAGGGGCATGGGACAATGAGCAGTTCTTC.

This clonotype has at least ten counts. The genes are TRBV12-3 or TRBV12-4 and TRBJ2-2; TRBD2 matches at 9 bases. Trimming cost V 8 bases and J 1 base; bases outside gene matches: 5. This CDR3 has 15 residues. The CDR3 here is CASLAGPRNTGELFF. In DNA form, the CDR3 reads TGTGCCAGCCTAGCGGGGCCTAGGAACACCGGGGAGCTGTTTTTT.

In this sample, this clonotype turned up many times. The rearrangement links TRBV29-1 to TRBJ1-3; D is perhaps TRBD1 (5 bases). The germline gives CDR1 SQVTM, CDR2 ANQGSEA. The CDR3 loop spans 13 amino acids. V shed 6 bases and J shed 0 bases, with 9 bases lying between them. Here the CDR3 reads CSVGHDSGNTIYF. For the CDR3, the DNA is TGCAGCGTCGGACACGACTCTGGAAACACCATATATTTT.

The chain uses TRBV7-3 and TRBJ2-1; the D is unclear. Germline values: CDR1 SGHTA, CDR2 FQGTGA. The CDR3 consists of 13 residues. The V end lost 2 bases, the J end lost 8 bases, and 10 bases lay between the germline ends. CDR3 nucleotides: TGTGCCAGCAGCTTAGGCCCCAGCGATGAGCAGTTCTTC. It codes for CASSLGPSDEQFF.

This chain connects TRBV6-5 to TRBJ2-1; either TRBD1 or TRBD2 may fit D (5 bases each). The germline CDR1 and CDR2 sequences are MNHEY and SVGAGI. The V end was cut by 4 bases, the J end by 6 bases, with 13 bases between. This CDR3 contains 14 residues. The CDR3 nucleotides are TGTGCCAGCAGTTTGGGGGTAATTTCCAATGAGCAGTTCTTC. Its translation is CASSLGVISNEQFF.

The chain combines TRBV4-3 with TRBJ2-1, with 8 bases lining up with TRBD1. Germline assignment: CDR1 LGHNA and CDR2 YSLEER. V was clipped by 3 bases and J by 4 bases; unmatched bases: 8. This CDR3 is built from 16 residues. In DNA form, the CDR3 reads TGCGCCAGCAGCCATAGGACAGGGAAGGAATACAATGAGCAGTTCTTC. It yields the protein CASSHRTGKEYNEQFF.

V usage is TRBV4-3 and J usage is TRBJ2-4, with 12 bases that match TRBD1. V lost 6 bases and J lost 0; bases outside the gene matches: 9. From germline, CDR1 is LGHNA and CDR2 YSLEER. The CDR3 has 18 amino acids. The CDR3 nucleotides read TGCGCCAGCAGTCCGGGACAGGGGGCCGGCCTAGCCAAAAACATTCAGTACTTC. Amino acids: CASSPGQGAGLAKNIQYF.

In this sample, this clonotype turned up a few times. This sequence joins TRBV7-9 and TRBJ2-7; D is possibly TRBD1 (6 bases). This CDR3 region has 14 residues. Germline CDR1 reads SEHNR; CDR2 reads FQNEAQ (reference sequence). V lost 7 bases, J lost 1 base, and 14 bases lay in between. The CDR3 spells CASTRWGLSYEQYF. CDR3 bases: TGTGCCAGCACCAGATGGGGGCTGTCCTACGAGCAGTACTTC. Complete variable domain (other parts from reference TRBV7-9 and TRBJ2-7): DTGVSQNPRHKITKRGQNVTFRCDPISEHNRLYWYRQTLGQGPEFLTYFQNEAQLEKSRLLSDRFSAERPKGSFSTLEIQRTEQGDSAMYLCASTRWGLSYEQYFGPGTRLTVT.

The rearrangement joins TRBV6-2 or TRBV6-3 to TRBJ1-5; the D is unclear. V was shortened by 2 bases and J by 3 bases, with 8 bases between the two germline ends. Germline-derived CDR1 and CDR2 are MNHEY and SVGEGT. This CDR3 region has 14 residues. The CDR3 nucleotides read TGTGCCAGCAGTTACGAACAGCTCAATCAGCCCCAGCATTTT. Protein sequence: CASSYEQLNQPQHF.

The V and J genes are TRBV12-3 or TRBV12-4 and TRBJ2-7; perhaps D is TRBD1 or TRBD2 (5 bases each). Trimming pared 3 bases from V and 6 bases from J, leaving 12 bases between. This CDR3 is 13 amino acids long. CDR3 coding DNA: TGTGCCAGCAGTTTGGGGGAAGGTAGCGAGCAGTACGTC. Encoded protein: CASSLGEGSEQYV.

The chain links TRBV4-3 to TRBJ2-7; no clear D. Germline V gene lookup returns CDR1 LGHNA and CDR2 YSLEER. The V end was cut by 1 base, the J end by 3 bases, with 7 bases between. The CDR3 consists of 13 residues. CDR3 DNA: TGCGCCAGCAGCCAAGGCCAATTCTACGAGCAGTACTTC. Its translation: CASSQGQFYEQYF.

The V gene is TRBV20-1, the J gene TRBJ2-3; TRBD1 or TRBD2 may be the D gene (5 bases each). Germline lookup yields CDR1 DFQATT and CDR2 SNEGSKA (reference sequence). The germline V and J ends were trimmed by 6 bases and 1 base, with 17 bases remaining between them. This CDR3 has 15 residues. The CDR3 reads CSARDPTRGTDTQYF. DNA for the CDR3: TGCAGTGCCCGGGACCCCACACGCGGCACAGATACGCAGTATTTT.

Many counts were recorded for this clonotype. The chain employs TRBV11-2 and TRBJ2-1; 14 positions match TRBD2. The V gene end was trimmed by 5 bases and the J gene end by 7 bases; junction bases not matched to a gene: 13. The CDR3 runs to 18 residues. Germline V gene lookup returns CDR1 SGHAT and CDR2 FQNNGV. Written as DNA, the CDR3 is TGTGCCAGCAGCAGGCGGACTAGCGGGGGGTACAGGTCGAATGAGCAGTTCTTC. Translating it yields CASSRRTSGGYRSNEQFF.